This TCR beta chain was profiled in a study of vaccination and CD4 T cells after COVID-19. Across the study: At a median around 92 days (range 35 to 161) after diagnosis, post-COVID samples were drawn. Post-vaccine sample collection happened at a median of approximately 70 days after dose two, ranging 14 to 241.

Treatment given: roughly 10-day PBMC culture with coronavirus spike peptide pools or control peptides (ViraFEST assay). This clonotype was recorded only once. Antigen unknown. CDR1 and CDR2 from the germline V gene are MNHEY and SVGEGT. The CDR3 is 15 residues long. The J segment lost 1 base and the V segment lost 4 bases, leaving 4 bases of the junction unmatched. Cultured CD4+ T-cell DNA underwent Oncomine TCR Beta short-read sequencing. Scientists extracted genomic DNA from CD4+ T cells grown in culture. One entry per CDR3 protein results from TCRdb running MiXCR on the PCR reads. The sample consists of approximately 15,000 distinct CDR3 sequences, roughly 31% of them appearing once.

The receptor was derived from a human donor with COVID-19. Material for sequencing was cultured CD4+ T cells from blood. The chain recombines TRBV6-2 or TRBV6-3 with TRBJ2-7, with TRBD1 matching 10 bases. DNA for the CDR3: TGTGCCAGCAGTTCCCGGGACAGGGGTTCCTACGAGCAGTACTTC. Translating it yields CASSSRDRGSYEQYF.